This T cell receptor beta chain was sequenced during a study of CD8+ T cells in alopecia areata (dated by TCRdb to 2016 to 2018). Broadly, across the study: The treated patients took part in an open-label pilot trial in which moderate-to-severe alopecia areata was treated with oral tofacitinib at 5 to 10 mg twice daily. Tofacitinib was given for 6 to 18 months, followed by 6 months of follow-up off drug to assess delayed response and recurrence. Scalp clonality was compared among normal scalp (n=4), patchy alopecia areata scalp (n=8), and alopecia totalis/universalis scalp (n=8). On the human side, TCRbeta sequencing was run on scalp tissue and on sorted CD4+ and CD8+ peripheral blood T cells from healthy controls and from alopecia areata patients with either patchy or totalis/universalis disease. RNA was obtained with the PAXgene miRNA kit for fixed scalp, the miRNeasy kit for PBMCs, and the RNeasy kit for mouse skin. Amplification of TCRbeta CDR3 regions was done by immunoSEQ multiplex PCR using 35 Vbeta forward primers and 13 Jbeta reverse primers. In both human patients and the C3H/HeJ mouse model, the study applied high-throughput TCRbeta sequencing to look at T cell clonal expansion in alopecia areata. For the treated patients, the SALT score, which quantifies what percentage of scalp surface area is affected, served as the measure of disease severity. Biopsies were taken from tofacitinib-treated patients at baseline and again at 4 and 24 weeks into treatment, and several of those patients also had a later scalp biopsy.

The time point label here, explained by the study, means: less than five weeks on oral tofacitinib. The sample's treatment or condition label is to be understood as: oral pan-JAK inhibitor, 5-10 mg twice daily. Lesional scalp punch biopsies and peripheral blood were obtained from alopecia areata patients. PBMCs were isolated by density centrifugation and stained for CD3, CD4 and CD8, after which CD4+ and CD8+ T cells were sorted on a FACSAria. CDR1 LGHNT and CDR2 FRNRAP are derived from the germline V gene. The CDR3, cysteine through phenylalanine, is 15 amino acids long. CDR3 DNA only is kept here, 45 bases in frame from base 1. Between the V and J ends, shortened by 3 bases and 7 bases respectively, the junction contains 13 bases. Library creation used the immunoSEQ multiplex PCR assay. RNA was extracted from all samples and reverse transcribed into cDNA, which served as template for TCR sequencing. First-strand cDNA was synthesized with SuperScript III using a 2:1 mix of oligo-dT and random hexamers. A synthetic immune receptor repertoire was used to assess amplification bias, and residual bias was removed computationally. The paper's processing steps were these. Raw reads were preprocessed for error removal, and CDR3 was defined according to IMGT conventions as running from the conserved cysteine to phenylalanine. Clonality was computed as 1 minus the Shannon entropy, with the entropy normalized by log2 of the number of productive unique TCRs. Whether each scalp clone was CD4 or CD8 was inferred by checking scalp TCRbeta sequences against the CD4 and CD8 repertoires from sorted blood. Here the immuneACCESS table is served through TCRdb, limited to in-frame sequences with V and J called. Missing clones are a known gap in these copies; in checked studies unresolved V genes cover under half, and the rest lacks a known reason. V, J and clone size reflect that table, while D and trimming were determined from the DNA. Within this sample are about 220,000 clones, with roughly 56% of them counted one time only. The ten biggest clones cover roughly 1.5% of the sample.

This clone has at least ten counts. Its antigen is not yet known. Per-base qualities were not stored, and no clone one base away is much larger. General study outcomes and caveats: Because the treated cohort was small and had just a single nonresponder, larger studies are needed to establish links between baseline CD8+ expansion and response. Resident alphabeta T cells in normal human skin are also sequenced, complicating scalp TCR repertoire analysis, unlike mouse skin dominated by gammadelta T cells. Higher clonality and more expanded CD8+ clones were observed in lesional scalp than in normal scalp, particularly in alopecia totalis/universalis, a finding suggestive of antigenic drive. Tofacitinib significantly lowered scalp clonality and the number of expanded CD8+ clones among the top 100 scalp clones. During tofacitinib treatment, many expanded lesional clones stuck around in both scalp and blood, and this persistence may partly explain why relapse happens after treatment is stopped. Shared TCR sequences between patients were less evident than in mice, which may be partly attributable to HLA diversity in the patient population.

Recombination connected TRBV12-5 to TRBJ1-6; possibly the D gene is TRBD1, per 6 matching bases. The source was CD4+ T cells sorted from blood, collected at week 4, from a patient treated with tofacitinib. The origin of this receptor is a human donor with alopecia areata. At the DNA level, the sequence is TGTGCTAGTGGTTTAGCCCAGGGGATGAATTCACCCCTCCACTTT. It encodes CASGLAQGMNSPLHF.